The T cell receptor (beta chain) under discussion was sequenced for a study of T cell responses to AZD1222 COVID-19 vaccine. Study details: Analyses pooled second doses at about 4 or about 12 weeks.

Study-wide findings and caveats: Researchers report vaccine-associated CD4 TCRs spanning spike, with dominance at 160-218 and 743-854. Researchers took repertoire samples only after the peak T cell response had come. The study found Spike-specific TCR breadth and depth rose after two AZD1222 doses.

CDR1 SGHRS and CDR2 YFSETQ come from the germline V gene. The CDR3 is 13 amino acids. Trimming took off 0 bases at V and 3 bases at J, with 4 bases between the two ends. Only in-frame clones appear in the TCRdb table, and some are missing; sequencing was by immunoSEQ multiplex PCR. The sample shows 100,000 or so clones, approximately 84% of them seen only once. Concerning this clone itself: Its specificity is not known.

This rearrangement joins TRBV5-1 to TRBJ1-5; D is unclear. The clonotype comes from an adult in good health. The material was peripheral blood, obtained on day 0 of AZD1222 vaccination. CDR3 sequence: CASSLDVNQPQHF. The CDR3 nucleotides read TGCGCCAGCAGCTTGGACGTCAATCAGCCCCAGCATTTT.